The 27 T cell receptor beta chains listed next were all sequenced from one sample in a study of T cells in Graves' hyperthyroidism and ophthalmopathy. Amplification targeted TCR beta CDR3 regions from RNA transcripts. First-round RT-PCR with HTBI primers amplified the TCR CDR3 region. TCRdb re-called the multiplex PCR reads through MiXCR, storing one row per CDR3 protein. The sample records more than 500,000 distinct CDR3 sequences, about 16% being singletons. Sequencing was carried out using blood. Every receptor here comes from a woman in her 30s with Graves' ophthalmopathy.

In DNA form, the CDR3 reads TGCAGTGCTAGAGATCAGGGGGCTAGCGGGAGGGCCTTCAATGAGCAGTTCTTC. Protein product: CSARDQGASGRAFNEQFF. The chain is built from TRBV20-1 and TRBJ2-1; 12 bases align to TRBD2. The germline V gene encodes CDR1 DFQATT and CDR2 SNEGSKA (reference sequence). With V trimmed by 0 bases and J by 6 bases, 12 bases remained unmatched. This CDR3 contains 18 residues.

The rearrangement links TRBV20-1 to TRBJ2-1; TRBD2 is a possible D gene (5 bases). Trimming took 0 bases from V and 0 from J, leaving 12 bases between them. Germline CDR1 and CDR2: DFQATT and SNEGSKA (reference sequence). The CDR3 loop spans 16 amino acids. The CDR3 coding sequence is TGCAGTGCTAGAGAGGGAGTCCAGCTCTCCTACAATGAGCAGTTCTTC. Protein: CSAREGVQLSYNEQFF.

This clonotype was recorded many times. The chain joins TRBV4-3 to TRBJ2-3; 11 bases align to TRBD2. This CDR3 region has 16 residues. V lost 10 bases to trimming and J lost 3 bases; unmatched junction nucleotides: 12. Germline lookup yields CDR1 LGHNA and CDR2 YSLEER. CDR3 in amino acids: CANARGLADPTDTQYF. CDR3 nucleotide sequence: TGCGCCAATGCGAGGGGACTAGCGGACCCGACAGATACGCAGTATTTT.

The chain combines TRBV7-8 with TRBJ2-2; a possible D gene is TRBD1 (5 bases). Per germline, CDR1 SGHVS and CDR2 FQNEAQ. The CDR3 sequence is 17 residues long. Trimming took off 2 bases at V and 2 bases at J, with 15 bases between the two ends. CDR3 bases: TGTGCCAGCAGCTTAATCGTTGCGACAGTAAACACCGGGGAGCTGTTTTTT. As protein: CASSLIVATVNTGELFF.

This clonotype showed up just a few times. This sequence joins TRBV19 and TRBJ2-1, with 10 bases identical to TRBD2. CDR3 size: 16 residues. Per germline, CDR1 LNHDA and CDR2 SQIVND (reference sequence). With V trimmed by 8 bases and J by 2 bases, 9 bases remained unmatched. CDR3 bases: TGTGCCAGTGGAAAGACTAGCGGGCTCGCCTACAATGAGCAGTTCTTC. The encoded protein is CASGKTSGLAYNEQFF. The full variable domain, completed using reference TRBV19 and TRBJ2-1, is DGGITQSPKYLFRKEGQNVTLSCEQNLNHDAMYWYRQDPGQGLRLIYYSQIVNDFQKGDIAEGYSVSREKKESFPLTVTSAQKNPTAFYLCASGKTSGLAYNEQFFGPGTRLTVL.

This sequence joins TRBV7-8 and TRBJ2-3; D may be TRBD2 (6 bases). CDR1 is SGHVS, CDR2 FQNEAQ, per germline. This CDR3 comprises 14 residues. With 2 bases removed from V and 2 bases from J, the gap between germline ends came to 8 bases. The CDR3 DNA is TGTGCCAGCAGCTTACTAGCGTACACAGATACGCAGTATTTT. Translated, it gives CASSLLAYTDTQYF.

This clonotype was seen more than once but under ten times. This chain connects TRBV4-2 to TRBJ1-5, with 8 positions matching TRBD1. The V and J ends lost 3 bases and 9 bases, in that order; junction bases with no gene match: 13. In germline, CDR1 is LGHNA, CDR2 YNFKEQ. The CDR3 sequence is 16 residues long. CDR3 loop: CASSQGDRGEGGPQHF. As DNA, the CDR3 is TGTGCCAGCAGCCAGGGAGACAGGGGAGAGGGCGGGCCCCAGCATTTT.

Remarks on this clonotype: A much larger clone lies one base from this, so it may be a read error. The V and J genes are TRBV20-1 and TRBJ2-5; TRBD2 agrees at 9 bases. The DNA end is a closer match to TRBJ2-1, so the J assignment may be wrong. Germline CDR1 and CDR2: DFQATT and SNEGSKA (reference sequence). This CDR3 comprises 11 residues. This CDR3 is CSAERGETQFF. The CDR3 DNA sequence: TGCAGTGCTGAGCGGGGGGAGACCCAGTTCTTC.

This clonotype was detected ten times or more. The gene calls are TRBV7-3 and TRBJ1-4; 9 bases map to TRBD1. From germline, CDR1 is SGHTA and CDR2 FQGTGA. The CDR3 totals 18 residues. The ends lost 6 bases at V and 3 bases at J; junction bases unmatched: 14. CDR3 sequence: CASSTREDRGSSNEKLFF. CDR3 DNA: TGTGCCAGCAGTACACGGGAGGACAGGGGTAGCTCTAATGAAAAACTGTTTTTT.

This clonotype came up many times. The V call is TRBV20-1, the J call TRBJ2-3; 15 nucleotides agree with TRBD2. Losses at the gene ends were 5 bases for V and 5 bases for J; bases not matched to a gene: 17. Per the germline V gene, CDR1 is DFQATT and CDR2 is SNEGSKA (reference sequence). CDR3 size: 19 residues. The CDR3 sequence: CSAPLPGLAGGPQQDTQYF. The CDR3 nucleotides read TGCAGTGCTCCCCTTCCCGGACTAGCGGGAGGGCCGCAACAAGATACGCAGTATTTT.

There are many counts of this clonotype. This rearrangement joins TRBV18 to TRBJ2-5; D is ambiguous. Trimming pared 3 bases from V and 2 bases from J, leaving 16 bases between. This CDR3 region has 16 residues. Germline V gene data show CDR1 as KGHSH and CDR2 as LQKENI. CDR3 coding DNA: TGTGCCAGCTCACCCTTCGGCCCACCTTTACAAGAGACCCAGTACTTC. Encoded protein: CASSPFGPPLQETQYF.

This chain joins TRBV12-3 or TRBV12-4 and TRBJ2-2, with 9 nucleotides matching TRBD2. The CDR3 runs 12 residues. V trimming: 8 bases; J trimming: 6 bases; junction bases outside the gene matches: 1. The CDR3 coding sequence is TGTGCCAGCGGCGGGGGGGCCGGGGAGCTGTTTTTT. This encodes CASGGGAGELFF.

This clonotype was found many times. This rearrangement joins TRBV14 to TRBJ1-2; D possibly corresponds to TRBD1 (6 bases). In germline, CDR1 is SGHDN, CDR2 FVKESK. Trimming shortened V by 3 bases and J by 3 bases, and 11 bases separated the two germline ends. The CDR3 runs 14 residues. The chain's CDR3 is CASSHNRDYYGYTF. CDR3 coding DNA: TGTGCCAGCAGCCACAACAGGGACTACTATGGCTACACCTTC.

In this sample, this clonotype turned up many times. The rearrangement joins TRBV27 to TRBJ1-4, with unresolved D. The CDR3 is 15 residues long. Per germline, CDR1 MNHEY and CDR2 SMNVEV (reference sequence). The V end lost 6 bases, the J end lost 0 bases, and 11 bases lay between the germline ends. The CDR3 sequence: CASSRYSSTNEKLFF. The CDR3 bases are TGTGCCAGCAGCCGCTACAGTTCAACTAATGAAAAACTGTTTTTT. Filled out from reference TRBV27 and TRBJ1-4, the complete variable domain reads EAQVTQNPRYLITVTGKKLTVTCSQNMNHEYMSWYRQDPGLGLRQIYYSMNVEVTDKGDVPEGYKVSRKEKRNFPLILESPSPNQTSLYFCASSRYSSTNEKLFFGSGTQLSVL.

The chain uses TRBV9 and TRBJ2-2; 9 bases agree with TRBD1. This CDR3 is built from 16 residues. The germline CDR1 and CDR2 sequences are SGDLS and YYNGEE. Trimming at V came to 3 bases and at J to 6 bases, leaving 9 bases not matched to a gene. CDR3 region: CASSAPGQGAAGELFF. For the CDR3, the DNA is TGTGCCAGCAGCGCGCCGGGACAGGGAGCGGCCGGGGAGCTGTTTTTT.

This clonotype was counted ten times or more. The chain couples TRBV28 to TRBJ1-1; D unresolved. The germline gives CDR1 MDHEN, CDR2 SYDVKM. The ends were cut back, 1 base at V and 7 bases at J, with 16 bases in the middle. This CDR3 has 15 amino acids. CDR3 protein: CASSLSLVSGDEAFF. CDR3 coding DNA: TGTGCCAGCAGTTTATCTCTGGTATCAGGAGATGAAGCTTTCTTT.

This clonotype was seen more than once but under ten times. The chain uses TRBV29-1 and TRBJ1-1; a weak D match, TRBD1 (6 bases). This CDR3 has 13 amino acids. V shed 4 bases and J shed 2 bases, with 11 bases lying between them. Germline-derived CDR1 and CDR2 are SQVTM and ANQGSEA. The CDR3 DNA is TGCAGCGTTGGGGGGGCCCTTAACACTGAAGCTTTCTTT. This translates into CSVGGALNTEAFF.

The sample holds a few counts of this clonotype. The chain links TRBV19 to TRBJ2-1; D not certain. The V gene's germline CDR1 is LNHDA and CDR2 SQIVND (reference sequence). The CDR3 spans 13 residues. V gave up 3 bases and J gave up 6 bases, with 9 bases separating them. CDR3 sequence: CASSIPPCNEQFF. The DNA for the CDR3 is TGTGCCAGTAGTATCCCCCCCTGCAATGAGCAGTTCTTC.

V usage is TRBV20-1 and J usage is TRBJ1-1, with D perhaps matching TRBD1 (5 bases). Per the germline V gene, CDR1 is DFQATT and CDR2 is SNEGSKA (reference sequence). The CDR3 runs to 12 residues. Trimming left V 0 bases short and J 6 bases short, with 8 bases between. The CDR3 DNA sequence: TGCAGTGCTAGAGAGGGGACGGCTGAAGCTTTCTTT. Translated: CSAREGTAEAFF.

J is TRBJ1-1 and V is TRBV4-3; unclear D gene. CDR1 is LGHNA and CDR2 is YSLEER in the germline V gene. V was pared by 0 bases and J by 1 base, with 15 bases between. This CDR3 has 17 amino acids. The CDR3 protein is CASSQDIVVSGNTEAFF. The DNA of the CDR3 is TGCGCCAGCAGCCAAGATATAGTTGTGTCAGGGAACACTGAAGCTTTCTTT.

This clonotype was observed at least ten times. V and J are TRBV11-2 and TRBJ1-1, with a possible D match to TRBD1 (5 bases). There are 15 residues in the CDR3. Trimming removed 5 bases from V and 1 base from J, with 14 bases in between. Germline V lookup: CDR1 SGHAT, CDR2 FQNNGV. This chain's CDR3 is CASSHLRDSNTEAFF. CDR3 coding DNA: TGTGCCAGCAGCCATCTCAGGGATTCGAACACTGAAGCTTTCTTT.

This clonotype was seen ten or more times. This sequence joins TRBV20-1 and TRBJ2-3; 11 bases are a match to TRBD2. CDR1 is DFQATT, CDR2 SNEGSKA, per germline (reference sequence). The CDR3 contains 16 residues. J gave up 4 bases and V 5 bases, and 11 bases lay outside the gene matches. This CDR3 reads CSAASLAGGLPDTQYF. The CDR3 nucleotides are TGCAGTGCTGCAAGTTTAGCGGGAGGGCTTCCAGATACGCAGTATTTT.

At least ten counts were recorded for this clonotype. The chain carries TRBV2 and TRBJ2-7; D gene ambiguous. V was clipped by 8 bases and J by 0 bases, with 20 bases between them. CDR3 length: 16 residues. The germline gives CDR1 SNHLY, CDR2 FYNNEI. This CDR3 is CASEETIGRISYEQYF. The CDR3 DNA reads as TGTGCCAGCGAAGAAACCATCGGACGCATCTCCTACGAGCAGTACTTC.

This clonotype was found many times. The chain has TRBV13 and TRBJ2-7; TRBD1 matches 8 bases. V lost 7 bases and J lost 5; bases outside the gene matches: 7. Germline V CDR1 and CDR2: PRHDT, FYEKMQ (reference sequence). There are 13 residues in the CDR3. The CDR3 DNA follows: TGTGCCAGCAAACGGACAGGGAGCCACGAGCAGTACTTC. This gives the protein CASKRTGSHEQYF.

This clonotype was counted a few times. CDR3 bases: TGTGCCATCAGCATGGCACAGGGAGTCTCTGAAAAACTGTTTTTT. Its translation: CAISMAQGVSEKLFF. The chain is built from TRBV10-3 and TRBJ1-4, with D tentatively TRBD1 (6 bases). This CDR3 region has 15 residues. The V end lost 6 bases, the J end lost 7 bases, and 18 bases lay between the germline ends. Germline loops: CDR1 ENHRY, CDR2 SYGVKD.

This clonotype was seen ten or more times. This may arise from a read error, as a much more abundant clone is one base away. V usage is TRBV7-2 and J usage is TRBJ2-5; D gene ambiguous. With 3 bases removed from V and 2 bases from J, the gap between germline ends came to 7 bases. The CDR3 contains 13 residues. Germline values: CDR1 SGHTA, CDR2 FQGNSA. CDR3 DNA: TGTGCCAGCAGCTTGGAACAACAAGAGACCCAGTACTTC. Its translation is CASSLEQQETQYF.

This clonotype came up a few times. The chain carries TRBV11-2 and TRBJ1-2; weak D call: TRBD1 (5 bases). The ends were cut back, 3 bases at V and 0 bases at J, with 5 bases in the middle. The CDR3 runs 13 residues. Germline CDR1 and CDR2: SGHAT and FQNNGV. The CDR3 nucleotides are TGTGCCAGCAGCTTGACAGCTAACTATGGCTACACCTTC. Its protein is CASSLTANYGYTF.